The 24 T cell receptor beta chains presented below share a single source sample, sequenced in a study of beta chain features in type 1 diabetes. Notes on the study in general: Moderately but significantly shorter TCRB CDR3s were found in Type 1 diabetes patients in all four CD4+ subsets.

Investigators reverse transcribed all isolated RNA, so they sequenced expressed TCRB transcripts. The method was immunoSEQ multiplex PCR; TCRdb's version includes in-frame clones alone and lacks a portion of them. The sample has 640,000 or so clones, roughly 13% seen once. For these TCRs, the target antigens are not known. Sequenced: naive CD4+ T cells from blood. The receptor source for this set is a man aged 18 to 30 with type 1 diabetes.

This clone showed up just a few times. This same CDR3 is encoded by further DNA sequences in the sample. The CDR3 nucleotides read TGTGCCAGCAGCTACCGGGACGGCACAGATACGCAGTATTTT. It translates to CASSYRDGTDTQYF. This chain joins TRBV6-5 and TRBJ2-3; the D call may be TRBD1 or TRBD2 (5 bases each). The CDR3 totals 14 residues. V was clipped by 6 bases and J by 1 base, with 11 bases between them. Germline V gene lookup returns CDR1 MNHEY and CDR2 SVGAGI.

This clone has more than one count but fewer than ten. This sample includes further DNA sequences coding for the same CDR3. The rearrangement links TRBV20-1 to TRBJ1-1; D remains ambiguous. CDR3 length: 11 residues. Per germline, CDR1 DFQATT and CDR2 SNEGSKA (reference sequence). Trimming removed 3 bases from V and 3 bases from J, with 5 bases in between. The CDR3: CSARVDTEAFF. CDR3 nucleotide sequence: TGCAGTGCTAGGGTAGACACTGAAGCTTTCTTT.

V is TRBV30 and J is TRBJ1-4, with D maybe TRBD1 (5 bases). This CDR3 contains 15 residues. V lost 1 base to trimming and J lost 0 bases, with 9 bases between them. Germline assignment: CDR1 GTSNPN and CDR2 SVGIG (reference sequence). The CDR3 bases are TGTGCCTGGAGTGCGGGGGATCCAACTAATGAAAAACTGTTTTTT. Its protein product is CAWSAGDPTNEKLFF.

The sample holds a few counts of this clone. The J gene is TRBJ1-2, the V gene TRBV30, with 7 bases fitting TRBD1. CDR1 and CDR2 from the germline V gene are GTSNPN and SVGIG (reference sequence). The CDR3 consists of 12 residues. Unmatched junction bases numbered 1, after V lost 2 bases and J lost 4 bases. The CDR3 DNA reads TGTGCCTGGAGTAACAGGGGCTATGGCTACACCTTC. Residues: CAWSNRGYGYTF.

This clone was picked up a small number of times. V and J are TRBV5-4 and TRBJ1-4; 8 nucleotides agree with TRBD1. This CDR3 has 15 amino acids. Germline V gene data show CDR1 as SGHNT and CDR2 as YYREEE (reference sequence). V lost 6 bases, J lost 8 bases, and 12 bases stayed unmatched. The CDR3 nucleotides are TGTGCCAGCACGCCCGGGGGGACAGGCGAAGAAAAACTGTTTTTT. It encodes CASTPGGTGEEKLFF.

This clone has only a few counts. The genes are TRBV6-1 and TRBJ2-1, with D unresolved. The CDR3 sequence is 18 residues long. Trimming pared 1 base from V and 3 bases from J, leaving 19 bases between. In germline, CDR1 is MNHNS, CDR2 SASEGT. The CDR3 DNA is TGTGCCAGCAGTGAAGATATCGTTGGGCTGTACGACTACAATGAGCAGTTCTTC. This gives the protein CASSEDIVGLYDYNEQFF.

This clone was seen more than once but under ten times. V and J are TRBV18 and TRBJ2-3; D unclear. Trimming removed 3 bases at V and 4 bases at J, with 5 bases between. CDR3 size: 12 residues. Germline assignment: CDR1 KGHSH and CDR2 LQKENI. The CDR3 protein is CASSPYADTQYF. In DNA, the CDR3 is TGTGCCAGCTCACCGTATGCAGATACGCAGTATTTT. Combining the CDR3 with reference TRBV18 and TRBJ2-3 gives the whole variable domain NAGVMQNPRHLVRRRGQEARLRCSPMKGHSHVYWYRQLPEEGLKFMVYLQKENIIDESGMPKERFSAEFPKEGPSILRIQQVVRGDSAAYFCASSPYADTQYFGPGTRLTVL.

This clone has more than one count but fewer than ten. CDR3 protein: CASSQRAGEPGANVLTF. CDR3 sequence (DNA): TGTGCCAGCAGCCAACGGGCAGGGGAGCCTGGGGCCAACGTCCTGACTTTC. V is TRBV14 and J is TRBJ2-6, with D possibly matching TRBD1 (6 bases). CDR3 length equals 17 residues. Germline V CDR1 and CDR2: SGHDN, FVKESK. The V gene lost 2 bases and the J gene lost 2 bases, with 13 bases spanning the gap.

The chain carries TRBV19 and TRBJ2-5, with D unresolved. Germline values: CDR1 LNHDA, CDR2 SQIVND (reference sequence). The V gene lost 4 bases and the J gene lost 0 bases, with 15 bases spanning the gap. This CDR3 spans 16 amino acids. The CDR3 loop is CASSTLRRLNQETQYF. As DNA, the CDR3 is TGTGCCAGTAGTACTTTACGAAGACTTAACCAAGAGACCCAGTACTTC.

This clone occurred a few times. This chain links TRBV28 with TRBJ1-1; D call uncertain. CDR3 size: 15 residues. Trimming pared 3 bases from V and 1 base from J, leaving 12 bases between. In germline, CDR1 is MDHEN, CDR2 SYDVKM. CDR3 nucleotides: TGTGCCAGCAGTTTGGTCCAATCTAGGAACACTGAAGCTTTCTTT. Amino acid sequence: CASSLVQSRNTEAFF. Using reference TRBV28 and TRBJ1-1 for the parts outside the CDR3, the full variable domain is DVKVTQSSRYLVKRTGEKVFLECVQDMDHENMFWYRQDPGLGLRLIYFSYDVKMKEKGDIPEGYSVSREKKERFSLILESASTNQTSMYLCASSLVQSRNTEAFFGQGTRLTVV.

This rearrangement joins TRBV4-2 to TRBJ2-7; TRBD1 agrees at 8 bases. Germline CDR1 and CDR2: LGHNA and YNFKEQ. The CDR3 spans 15 residues. The V segment lost 0 bases and the J segment 2 bases; nucleotides outside the gene matches: 3. CDR3 in amino acids: CASSQDQGAPYEQYF. CDR3 nucleotide sequence: TGTGCCAGCAGCCAAGATCAGGGGGCCCCCTACGAGCAGTACTTC.

V and J are TRBV5-4 and TRBJ1-1, with 7 positions matching TRBD1. CDR3 length: 16 amino acids. Trimming at V came to 4 bases and at J to 0 bases, leaving 9 bases not matched to a gene. The V gene's germline CDR1 is SGHNT and CDR2 YYREEE (reference sequence). CDR3 sequence: CASSDRTGAMNTEAFF. In DNA, the CDR3 is TGTGCCAGCAGCGATCGCACAGGGGCCATGAACACTGAAGCTTTCTTT.

This chain connects TRBV6-6 to TRBJ2-1, with D possibly TRBD1 on 6 matching bases. The CDR3 consists of 15 residues. V was pared by 2 bases and J by 8 bases, with 16 bases between. From germline, CDR1 is MNHNY and CDR2 SVGAGI (reference sequence). The CDR3 here is CASSYRSGDSDEQFF. The CDR3 coding sequence is TGTGCCAGCAGTTACAGGTCAGGGGATTCGGATGAGCAGTTCTTC.

This clone was seen more than once but under ten times. The rearrangement uses TRBV11-2 and TRBJ1-2, with no clear D. Germline-derived CDR1 and CDR2 are SGHAT and FQNNGV. CDR3 size: 12 residues. V was shortened by 1 base and J by 8 bases, with 8 bases between the two germline ends. In DNA form, the CDR3 reads TGTGCCAGCAGCTTAGGTGTTGTGGGCTACACCTTC. Amino acids: CASSLGVVGYTF.

About this clone itself: The same CDR3 can be traced to other DNA sequences in this sample. This chain joins TRBV7-2 and TRBJ1-1; TRBD1 matches 9 bases. CDR1 SGHTA and CDR2 FQGNSA come from the germline V gene. With V trimmed by 3 bases and J by 1 base, 0 bases remained unmatched. CDR3 length: 14 residues. The DNA for the CDR3 is TGTGCCAGCAGCTTGGGACAGGGGAACACTGAAGCTTTCTTT. It encodes CASSLGQGNTEAFF.

This clone was seen a handful of times. The chain links TRBV2 to TRBJ1-2; a possible D gene is TRBD1 (5 bases). V lost 3 bases, J lost 4 bases, and 9 bases lay in between. Per germline, CDR1 SNHLY and CDR2 FYNNEI. The CDR3 consists of 13 residues. The CDR3 protein is CASSETAPYGYTF. The CDR3 DNA reads TGTGCCAGCAGTGAGACAGCCCCCTATGGCTACACCTTC.

The chain uses TRBV7-9 and TRBJ2-5; 9 bases fit TRBD2. The length of the CDR3 is 15 residues. V gave up 0 bases and J gave up 5 bases; unmatched junction bases: 4. Germline CDR1 SEHNR, CDR2 FQNEAQ (reference sequence). CDR3 sequence (DNA): TGTGCCAGCAGCTTAGCGCTAGCGGGGTATGAGACCCAGTACTTC. Translation: CASSLALAGYETQYF.

This clone was counted many times. The chain employs TRBV7-2 and TRBJ2-1; D remains unclear. V lost 7 bases and J lost 8, with 15 bases in between. Per the germline V gene, CDR1 is SGHTA and CDR2 is FQGNSA. The CDR3 runs 13 residues. The CDR3 DNA sequence: TGTGCCAGCACTCTCCGGGCGACCGATGAGCAGTTCTTC. This sequence encodes CASTLRATDEQFF.

The sample holds a few counts of this clone. This chain connects TRBV7-2 to TRBJ1-2; no firm D call. CDR1 and CDR2 (germline): SGHTA, FQGNSA. This CDR3 has 15 amino acids. V lost 1 base and J lost 4, with 13 bases in between. The CDR3: CASSLVEAIGYGYTF. CDR3 nucleotide sequence: TGTGCCAGCAGCTTAGTTGAGGCTATTGGCTATGGCTACACCTTC.

This chain joins TRBV11-2 and TRBJ2-5; 10 positions agree with TRBD2. The CDR3 has 18 amino acids. The junction had 8 bases not matched to a gene; V was cut back by 1 base and J by 0 bases. CDR1 is SGHAT, CDR2 FQNNGV, per germline. CDR3 loop: CASSLGLAGAMYQETQYF. The CDR3 nucleotides read TGTGCCAGCAGCTTAGGCCTAGCGGGGGCCATGTACCAAGAGACCCAGTACTTC.

The rearrangement uses TRBV29-1 and TRBJ1-1; no reliable D call. CDR3 length: 14 residues. In germline, CDR1 is SQVTM, CDR2 ANQGSEA. Trimming removed 1 base at V and 1 base at J, with 10 bases between. The CDR3 is CSVEVAGENTEAFF. CDR3 coding DNA: TGCAGCGTTGAAGTGGCAGGAGAGAACACTGAAGCTTTCTTT.

The chain uses TRBV7-6 and TRBJ2-7, with 14 bases that match TRBD2. Germline V CDR1 and CDR2: SGHVS, FNYEAQ. The CDR3 contains 15 residues. V gave up 5 bases and J gave up 4 bases; unmatched junction bases: 4. Written as DNA, the CDR3 is TGTGCCAGCAGCCCTTGGACTAGCGGGGGGTACGAGCAGTACTTC. It translates to CASSPWTSGGYEQYF.

The rearrangement joins TRBV14 to TRBJ2-1; D is unresolved. The CDR3 length is 17 residues. From germline, CDR1 is SGHDN and CDR2 FVKESK. Trimming took off 0 bases at V and 0 bases at J, with 12 bases between the two ends. CDR3 loop: CASSQDNGGYSYNEQFF. Written as DNA, the CDR3 is TGTGCCAGCAGCCAAGATAATGGCGGTTACTCCTACAATGAGCAGTTCTTC.

V and J are TRBV2 and TRBJ1-6; TRBD1 might be the D (6 bases). V lost 7 bases and J 9 bases, leaving 19 bases between the germline ends. The germline V gene has CDR1 SNHLY and CDR2 FYNNEI. The CDR3 runs 15 residues. This CDR3 reads CASIEGGITFSPLHF. The DNA for the CDR3 is TGTGCCAGCATCGAGGGGGGAATTACGTTTTCACCCCTCCACTTT.